Presented here are 25 T cell receptor beta chains from one specimen sequenced in a study of regulatory T cells in long-lasting Graves disease. Relying on iRepertoire HTBI primers and Arm-PCR of CDR3 regions, the team built TCR beta libraries. In TCRdb, the multiplex PCR reads were re-called with MiXCR into one record per CDR3 protein. The sample carries more than 350,000 distinct CDR3 sequences, around 20% recorded once. Time point meaning: persistent/refractory GD, antithyroid drugs over 5 years with positive TRAb. PBMC-derived RNA was used for the TCR library. The source material was peripheral blood mononuclear cells (PBMCs), sampled when the disease was refractory, from a patient treated with antithyroid drugs. The receptors originated from a female donor with Graves disease.

This clonotype was counted between two and nine times. The V and J genes are TRBV19 and TRBJ1-2; D possibly corresponds to TRBD1 (6 bases). CDR1 is LNHDA and CDR2 is SQIVND in the germline V gene (reference sequence). Trimming pared 6 bases from V and 4 bases from J, leaving 12 bases between. The CDR3 is made up of 13 amino acids. CDR3 residues: CASRVGTLYGYTF. Written as DNA, the CDR3 is TGTGCCAGTAGAGTGGGGACACTCTATGGCTACACCTTC.

This clonotype was recorded many times. The rearrangement links TRBV2 to TRBJ2-7; TRBD1 aligns across 8 bases. Germline CDR1 and CDR2: SNHLY and FYNNEI. The CDR3 consists of 14 residues. The V and J ends lost 6 bases and 4 bases, in that order; junction bases with no gene match: 8. The CDR3 here is CASRKGQVLYEQYF. The CDR3 DNA is TGTGCCAGCAGGAAGGGACAGGTACTTTACGAGCAGTACTTC.

This clonotype was counted ten times or more. The rearrangement links TRBV7-6 to TRBJ2-5, with D uncertain. Trimming removed 1 base from V and 1 base from J, with 13 bases in between. The CDR3 is made up of 16 amino acids. The germline gives CDR1 SGHVS, CDR2 FNYEAQ. In DNA form, the CDR3 reads TGTGCCAGCAGCTTAGGGGCGGCAGGCAGCCAAGAGACCCAGTACTTC. Amino acids: CASSLGAAGSQETQYF.

Turning to this clonotype: A much larger clone is a single base away; this may be a read error. This rearrangement joins TRBV18 to TRBJ1-2; D gene ambiguous. Germline CDR1 is KGHSH and CDR2 is LQKENI. The CDR3 has 13 residues. CDR3 protein: CVSSPLGEDGYTF. The CDR3 nucleotides read TGTGTCAGCTCACCACTTGGGGAGGATGGCTACACCTTC.

At least ten counts were recorded for this clonotype. The chain uses TRBV28 and TRBJ2-7; D gene uncertain. V shed 4 bases and J shed 2 bases, with 12 bases lying between them. CDR1 and CDR2 (germline): MDHEN, SYDVKM. The CDR3 loop spans 14 amino acids. CDR3 region: CASSSSGPPYEQYF. As DNA, the CDR3 is TGTGCCAGCAGTTCCTCAGGACCACCCTACGAGCAGTACTTC.

This clonotype was recorded many times. The chain is built from TRBV20-1 and TRBJ2-2, with a tentative D call TRBD2 (5 bases). This CDR3 region has 13 residues. Germline CDR1 DFQATT, CDR2 SNEGSKA (reference sequence). V was clipped by 0 bases and J by 10 bases, with 12 bases between them. CDR3 amino acids: CSARDIATKELFF. In nucleotides, the CDR3 is TGCAGTGCTAGAGACATAGCGACAAAGGAGCTGTTTTTT.

Ten or more counts support this clonotype. This sequence joins TRBV6-1 and TRBJ2-4, with D hard to call. This CDR3 region has 16 residues. The V gene's germline CDR1 is MNHNS and CDR2 SASEGT. V was clipped by 6 bases and J by 0 bases, with 15 bases between them. CDR3 nucleotide sequence: TGTGCCAGCAGCCACCCCACCGAGATAGCCAAAAACATTCAGTACTTC. Residues: CASSHPTEIAKNIQYF.

This sequence joins TRBV20-1 and TRBJ1-1; maybe TRBD1 (5 bases). Germline CDR1 is DFQATT and CDR2 is SNEGSKA (reference sequence). Trimming took off 0 bases at V and 0 bases at J, with 11 bases between the two ends. The CDR3 has 15 residues. The CDR3 sequence is CSARDRGFLNTEAFF. The CDR3 DNA is TGCAGTGCTAGAGATCGGGGGTTCTTGAACACTGAAGCTTTCTTT.

This clonotype was picked up many times. The V call is TRBV20-1, the J call TRBJ2-7, with a weak D call TRBD2 (5 bases). Germline loops: CDR1 DFQATT, CDR2 SNEGSKA (reference sequence). CDR3 length equals 16 residues. Trimming pared 0 bases from V and 3 bases from J, leaving 18 bases between. The CDR3 DNA is TGCAGTGCTAGAGATGGGATAGCCTCGACTAACTACGAGCAGTACTTC. Translation gives CSARDGIASTNYEQYF.

This clonotype turned up a few times. DNA of the CDR3: TGCAGTGCTCGCCGACAAGCCAGTGGAGACGAGCAGTACTTC. This gives the protein CSARRQASGDEQYF. The chain employs TRBV20-1 and TRBJ2-7, with D uncertain. CDR1 and CDR2 (germline): DFQATT, SNEGSKA (reference sequence). There are 14 residues in the CDR3. V dropped 5 bases and J dropped 5 bases, with 19 bases sitting between them.

The chain joins TRBV4-1 to TRBJ1-4; 8 nucleotides agree with TRBD1. This CDR3 spans 15 amino acids. Trimming took 3 bases from V and 3 from J; bases not matched to a gene: 3. CDR1 and CDR2 (germline): MGHRA, YSYEKL. The CDR3 reads CASSHRGPANEKLFF. The CDR3 DNA reads as TGCGCCAGCAGCCACAGGGGGCCGGCTAATGAAAAACTGTTTTTT.

Many counts were recorded for this clonotype. CDR3 sequence (DNA): TGTGCCAGCAGTTTAGCGGGGACTTCGCGAGCCAAAAACATTCAGTACTTC. Translation: CASSLAGTSRAKNIQYF. This chain connects TRBV12-3 or TRBV12-4 to TRBJ2-4; D is possibly TRBD2 (6 bases). V lost 0 bases and J 0 bases, leaving 12 bases between the germline ends. This CDR3 contains 17 residues.

This clonotype was seen a handful of times. CDR3 region: CSGRGEDTYNEQFF. For the CDR3, the DNA is TGCAGCGGCAGGGGCGAGGACACCTACAATGAGCAGTTCTTC. V and J are TRBV29-1 and TRBJ2-1, with D possibly TRBD1 on 6 matching bases. In germline, CDR1 is SQVTM, CDR2 ANQGSEA. The ends were cut back, 7 bases at V and 2 bases at J, with 15 bases in the middle. The CDR3 extends over 14 amino acids.

This clonotype was seen at least ten times. The V call is TRBV29-1, the J call TRBJ2-5; D is tentatively TRBD1 or TRBD2 (5 bases each). Germline V gives CDR1 SQVTM, CDR2 ANQGSEA. The CDR3 is 14 amino acids. Trimming left V 3 bases short and J 3 bases short, with 14 bases between. This CDR3 reads CSVDPGRTEETQYF. Here the CDR3 DNA reads TGCAGCGTTGACCCGGGGCGGACCGAAGAGACCCAGTACTTC. The whole variable domain, remainder taken from reference TRBV29-1 and TRBJ2-5, is SAVISQKPSRDICQRGTSLTIQCQVDSQVTMMFWYRQQPGQSLTLIATANQGSEATYESGFVIDKFPISRPNLTFSTLTVSNMSPEDSSIYLCSVDPGRTEETQYFGPGTRLLVL.

This clonotype showed up many times. This sequence joins TRBV28 and TRBJ1-1; possibly TRBD1 for D (6 bases). Trimming removed 6 bases from V and 0 bases from J, with 11 bases in between. This CDR3 comprises 14 residues. Germline-derived CDR1 and CDR2 are MDHEN and SYDVKM. CDR3 sequence: CASRPDSMNTEAFF. The CDR3 nucleotides are TGTGCCAGCAGGCCGGACAGTATGAACACTGAAGCTTTCTTT.

The chain joins TRBV12-3 or TRBV12-4 to TRBJ1-4; possibly TRBD1 for D (6 bases). Trimming removed 3 bases from V and 7 bases from J, with 21 bases in between. The CDR3 contains 17 residues. The CDR3: CASSFLTEDRRGEKLFF. CDR3 nucleotides: TGTGCCAGCAGTTTTCTGACGGAAGACAGGCGAGGTGAAAAACTGTTTTTT.

This clonotype occurred many times. This chain joins TRBV28 and TRBJ1-5, with TRBD1 matching 7 bases. CDR1 and CDR2 from the germline V gene are MDHEN and SYDVKM. The trim removed 4 bases at V and 7 bases at J, leaving 7 bases unmatched. This CDR3 is built from 14 residues. CDR3 sequence reads: CASSSHDRVQPQHF. The CDR3 DNA is TGTGCCAGCAGTTCTCATGACAGGGTACAGCCCCAGCATTTT.

This clonotype has only a few counts. J is TRBJ2-1 and V is TRBV28, with a tentative D call TRBD2 (6 bases). Trimming took 7 bases from V and 1 from J, leaving 11 bases between them. The germline V gene has CDR1 MDHEN and CDR2 SYDVKM. The CDR3 has 14 residues. The CDR3, as DNA: TGTGCCAGCACCCTTGGGGGGTCCTACAATGAGCAGTTCTTC. Its translation is CASTLGGSYNEQFF.

The chain combines TRBV5-1 with TRBJ2-2; D call uncertain. This CDR3 spans 16 amino acids. CDR1 and CDR2 (germline): SGHRS, YFSETQ. V lost 0 bases, J lost 6 bases, and 15 bases lay in between. The DNA for the CDR3 is TGCGCCAGCAGCTTGGTCCCGATGGCCGGGTCCGGGGAGCTGTTTTTT. Its protein is CASSLVPMAGSGELFF. Together with reference TRBV5-1 and TRBJ2-2, the CDR3 gives the full variable domain: KAGVTQTPRYLIKTRGQQVTLSCSPISGHRSVSWYQQTPGQGLQFLFEYFSETQRNKGNFPGRFSGRQFSNSRSEMNVSTLELGDSALYLCASSLVPMAGSGELFFGEGSRLTVL.

This clonotype was picked up many times. This chain uses TRBV3-1 with TRBJ1-2; 12 bases line up with TRBD1. CDR3 length equals 14 residues. The ends lost 3 bases at V and 6 bases at J; junction bases unmatched: 2. Germline values: CDR1 LGHDT, CDR2 YNNKEL (reference sequence). CDR3 region: CASSQGQGADGYTF. The CDR3 DNA reads as TGTGCCAGCAGCCAGGGACAGGGGGCCGATGGCTACACCTTC.

This clonotype was detected only once. J is TRBJ2-3 and V is TRBV2; D unresolved. Germline values: CDR1 SNHLY, CDR2 FYNNEI. V was trimmed by 4 bases and J by 0 bases, leaving 11 bases between them. The CDR3 covers 15 residues. CDR3 in amino acids: CASSGSATSTDTQYF. Written as DNA, the CDR3 is TGTGCCAGCAGTGGGTCAGCGACTAGCACAGATACGCAGTATTTT. The complete variable domain, with remaining parts taken from reference TRBV2 and TRBJ2-3, reads EPEVTQTPSHQVTQMGQEVILRCVPISNHLYFYWYRQILGQKVEFLVSFYNNEISEKSEIFDDQFSVERPDGSNFTLKIRSTKLEDSAMYFCASSGSATSTDTQYFGPGTRLTVL.

This clonotype has a single count. A much more abundant neighbour one base away suggests this may be a read error. Given the absence of the conserved phenylalanine or tryptophan at the CDR3 end, a read error is likely. The rearrangement joins TRBV7-2 to TRBJ1-2; D is perhaps TRBD1 (5 bases). The germline CDR1 and CDR2 sequences are SGHTA and FQGNSA. This CDR3 contains 12 residues. V lost 4 bases and J 8 bases, leaving 11 bases between the germline ends. The CDR3 sequence: CASSSGLRGYTS. The CDR3, as DNA: TGTGCCAGCAGCTCGGGGCTGCGGGGCTACACCTCC.

This clonotype has only a few counts. The chain links TRBV20-1 to TRBJ2-7; TRBD2 aligns across 9 bases. The CDR3 covers 18 residues. With V trimmed by 0 bases and J by 3 bases, 15 bases remained unmatched. The V gene's germline CDR1 is DFQATT and CDR2 SNEGSKA (reference sequence). The CDR3 spells CSARDSPPGLAGFYEQYF. The CDR3 nucleotides read TGCAGTGCTAGAGATTCTCCCCCCGGGCTAGCGGGATTCTACGAGCAGTACTTC.

The chain employs TRBV15 and TRBJ1-2, with a possible D match to TRBD1 (6 bases). V lost 3 bases and J lost 8, with 19 bases in between. CDR1 and CDR2 (germline): LNHNV, YYDKDF (reference sequence). The CDR3 is 15 residues long. The CDR3 protein is CATSREMGGAVGYTF. The DNA for the CDR3 is TGTGCCACCAGCAGGGAAATGGGGGGCGCGGTAGGCTACACCTTC.

The J gene is TRBJ1-3, the V gene TRBV28; D uncertain. Per germline, CDR1 MDHEN and CDR2 SYDVKM. This CDR3 contains 14 residues. The V and J ends lost 2 bases and 3 bases respectively, with 8 bases between them. The CDR3 spells CASSLLQDGNTIYF. CDR3 nucleotides: TGTGCCAGCAGTTTACTCCAAGATGGAAACACCATATATTTT. The full variable domain, its missing parts supplied by reference TRBV28 and TRBJ1-3, is DVKVTQSSRYLVKRTGEKVFLECVQDMDHENMFWYRQDPGLGLRLIYFSYDVKMKEKGDIPEGYSVSREKKERFSLILESASTNQTSMYLCASSLLQDGNTIYFGEGSWLTVV.